The sequence of this T cell receptor (beta chain) was determined in a study of blood T cell repertoires in COVID-19. Profiling relied on immunoSEQ multiplex PCR, and the TCRdb table lists in-frame clones only, not all of them. The sample lists hundreds of thousands of clones, about 90% occurring once. Per the germline V gene, CDR1 is MNHEY and CDR2 is SMNVEV (reference sequence). Trimming pared 5 bases from V and 3 bases from J, leaving 19 bases between. The CDR3 runs 16 residues. V and J are TRBV27 and TRBJ1-1; D is possibly TRBD1 (6 bases). This sequence originates from a woman under 40 who had recovered from COVID-19. Sequenced: PBMCs or T cells enriched from blood (not recorded which). CDR3 DNA sequence: TGTGCCAGCAGTCCCTCCATGGGAGGGGGGGACACTGAAGCTTTCTTT. It encodes CASSPSMGGGDTEAFF.